A selection of T cell receptor beta chains follows, all from one sample in a study of T cells in Graves' hyperthyroidism and ophthalmopathy. TCRdb processed the multiplex PCR reads anew with MiXCR; each CDR3 protein has one entry. The sample yields a few hundred thousand distinct CDR3 sequences, around 13% seen once. The sequencing input was blood. The receptors here all came from a woman younger than 30 with Graves' hyperthyroidism. Both conserved end residues are part of each CDR3. The D gene is left open where the match is weak. Not every row has a clone size; where given, it reads once, few, many or a size class.

V gene	J gene	D gene	clone size	CDR3 DNA	CDR3 protein
TRBV20-1	TRBJ1-3	-	many	TGCAGTGCTAGACTAGGTGGAAACACCATATATTTT	CSARLGGNTIYF
TRBV3-1	TRBJ2-1	-	many	TGTGCCAGCAGCCATAGGGACAATGAGCAGTTCTTC	CASSHRDNEQFF
TRBV9	TRBJ1-3	-	-	TGTGCCAGCAGCGTAGGGATTCTCTCTGGAAACACCATATATTTT	CASSVGILSGNTIYF
TRBV3-1	TRBJ1-2	TRBD1	many	TGTGCCAGCAGCCAAGATGGGAGGACAGGGACCTATGGCTACACCTTC	CASSQDGRTGTYGYTF
TRBV27	TRBJ2-2	-	many	TGTGCCAGCAGTCCACTCCCGGGACAAACGAACACCGGGGAGCTGTTTTTT	CASSPLPGQTNTGELFF
TRBV28	TRBJ2-1	TRBD2	many	TGTGCCAGCAGTTTAACCCAAGGTAGCGGGAGGCTGTTCTTC	CASSLTQGSGRLFF
TRBV28	TRBJ1-1	TRBD1	-	TGTGCCAGCAGTCTCGCAGGGGGAAGAGCTTTCTTT	CASSLAGGRAFF
TRBV29-1	TRBJ1-2	-	-	TGCAGCGCTATACAGGGTACAGGCTACACCTTC	CSAIQGTGYTF
TRBV4-1	TRBJ2-7	-	-	TGCGCCAGCAGCCAAAAAGGGGGGACATACCGCTATGAGCAGTACTTC	CASSQKGGTYRYEQYF
TRBV20-1	TRBJ1-5	-	-	TGCAGCAGTCTGACGGACGGTTACAATCAGCCCCAGCATTTT	CSSLTDGYNQPQHF
TRBV20-1	TRBJ2-7	TRBD2	many	TGCAGTGCTAGAAGGAGCACTAGCGGAGACACCTACGAGCAGTACTTC	CSARRSTSGDTYEQYF
TRBV30	TRBJ2-7	-	-	TGTGCCTGGAGTCGGGGGGCTAATTACTACGAGCAGTACTTC	CAWSRGANYYEQYF
TRBV6-9	TRBJ1-4	-	few	TGTGCCAGCAGTTTCCCGACAGCTCCTAATGAAAAACTGTTTTTT	CASSFPTAPNEKLFF
TRBV19	TRBJ1-1	-	many	TGTGCCAGTACTTCCCAACGGTTAGCTTTCTTT	CASTSQRLAFF
TRBV9	TRBJ2-1	TRBD2	few	TGTGCCAGCAATGGACTAGGCGATGAGCAGTTCTTC	CASNGLGDEQFF
TRBV6-2/TRBV6-3	TRBJ2-1	TRBD2	many	TGTGCCAGCAGTTCCGGGACTAGCGTCTACAATGAGCAGTTCTTC	CASSSGTSVYNEQFF
TRBV5-5	TRBJ2-7	TRBD1	many	TGTGCCAGCAGGGGGACAGCGGCGTCCTACGAGCAGTACTTC	CASRGTAASYEQYF
TRBV27	TRBJ2-5	TRBD1	many	TGTGCCAGCAGCAAGACGACAGGGAAGAAAGAGACCCAGTACTTC	CASSKTTGKKETQYF
TRBV25-1	TRBJ1-1	-	many	TGTGCCAGCAGTGAGAATAGAAAGAACACTGAAGCTTTCTTT	CASSENRKNTEAFF
TRBV6-2/TRBV6-3	TRBJ1-5	TRBD1	few	TGTGCCAGCAGTTTCTCGACGAGGGGGCTTTATAGCAATCAGCCCCAGCATTTT	CASSFSTRGLYSNQPQHF
TRBV10-1	TRBJ1-3	-	few	TGCGCCAGCAGTGATGGCACTGGAAACACCATATATTTT	CASSDGTGNTIYF
TRBV14	TRBJ1-2	-	few	TGTGCCAGCAGCCAATACGAGGGTGGCTATGGCTACACCTTC	CASSQYEGGYGYTF
TRBV7-6	TRBJ2-1	-	few	TGTGCCTCGAGGGGGAATAATTACAATGAGCAGTTCTTC	CASRGNNYNEQFF